This TCR beta chain was observed in a study of T cells in narcolepsy. General study points: Same-patient CSF and blood CD4+ T cell clonotypes included HCRT-specific and TRIB2-specific autoreactive ones.

Germline CDR1 and CDR2: GTSNPN and SVGIG (reference sequence). The length of the CDR3 is 15 residues. Trimming left V 1 base short and J 2 bases short, with 14 bases between. Comment on this clone: No antigen is known for it.

The repertoire was sequenced with immunoSEQ multiplex PCR; TCRdb's copy has only in-frame clones and lacks some. The data hold 25,000 to 30,000 clones, with 70% to 90% observed a single time. V and J are TRBV30 and TRBJ1-2; a weak D match, TRBD1 (5 bases). The source of this sequence is a human donor in good health. Material for sequencing was memory (CD45RA-) CD4+ T cells from blood. CDR3 in amino acids: CAWSGGTEQNYGYTF. The CDR3 region has the DNA TGTGCCTGGAGTGGGGGGACGGAGCAGAACTATGGCTACACCTTC.